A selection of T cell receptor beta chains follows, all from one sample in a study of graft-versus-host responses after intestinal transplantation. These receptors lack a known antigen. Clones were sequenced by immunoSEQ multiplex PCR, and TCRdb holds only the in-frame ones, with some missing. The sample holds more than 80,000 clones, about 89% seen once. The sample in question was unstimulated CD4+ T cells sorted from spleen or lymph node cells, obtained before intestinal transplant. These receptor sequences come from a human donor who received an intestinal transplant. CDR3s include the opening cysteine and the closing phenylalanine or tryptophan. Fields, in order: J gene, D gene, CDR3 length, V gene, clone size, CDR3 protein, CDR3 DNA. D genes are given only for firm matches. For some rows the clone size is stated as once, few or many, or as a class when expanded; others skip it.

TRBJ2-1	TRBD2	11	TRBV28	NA	CASSLAGGQFF	TGTGCCAGCAGTTTAGCGGGGGGGCAGTTCTTC
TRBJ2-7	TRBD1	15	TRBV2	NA	CASSDRQGGPYEQYF	TGTGCCAGCAGCGATCGACAGGGGGGCCCCTACGAGCAGTACTTC
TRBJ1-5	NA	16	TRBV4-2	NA	CASSQEPGIRNQPQHF	TGTGCCAGCAGCCAAGAGCCGGGGATCAGAAATCAGCCCCAGCATTTT
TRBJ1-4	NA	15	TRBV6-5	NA	CASSYFGGANEKLFF	TGTGCCAGCAGTTATTTCGGGGGGGCTAATGAAAAACTGTTTTTT
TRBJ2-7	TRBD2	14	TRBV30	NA	CAWSVGGPSYEQYF	TGTGCCTGGAGTGTGGGAGGGCCCTCCTACGAGCAGTACTTC
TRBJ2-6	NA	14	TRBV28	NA	CASSFSSGANVLTF	TGTGCCAGCAGTTTTAGTTCGGGGGCCAACGTCCTGACTTTC
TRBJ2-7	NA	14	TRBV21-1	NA	CASSKMTYSYEQYF	TGTGCCAGCAGCAAAATGACCTACAGCTACGAGCAGTACTTC
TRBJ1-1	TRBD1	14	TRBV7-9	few	CASSTRQGNTEAFF	TGTGCCAGCAGCACCCGACAGGGGAACACTGAAGCTTTCTTT
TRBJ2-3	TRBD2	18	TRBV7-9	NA	CASSLEGILAGVTDTQYF	TGTGCCAGCAGCTTAGAGGGCATACTAGCGGGAGTCACAGATACGCAGTATTTT
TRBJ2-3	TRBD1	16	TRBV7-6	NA	CASSLSGQAYTDTQYF	TGTGCCAGCAGCTTATCGGGACAGGCCTACACAGATACGCAGTATTTT
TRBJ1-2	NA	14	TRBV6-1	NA	CASTADKFNYGYTF	TGTGCCAGCACGGCGGACAAGTTTAACTATGGCTACACCTTC
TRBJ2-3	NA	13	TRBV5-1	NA	CASSNSLTDTQYF	TGCGCCAGCTCGAACAGCCTTACAGATACGCAGTATTTT
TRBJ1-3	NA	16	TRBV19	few	CASSSQGMTSGNTIYF	TGTGCCAGTAGTTCACAGGGAATGACCTCTGGAAACACCATATATTTT
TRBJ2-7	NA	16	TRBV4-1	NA	CASSQDKLVPVYEQYF	TGCGCCAGCAGCCAAGATAAACTAGTCCCGGTCTACGAGCAGTACTTC
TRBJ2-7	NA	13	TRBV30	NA	CACPPEVSYEQYF	TGTGCCTGCCCACCAGAGGTTTCCTACGAGCAGTACTTC
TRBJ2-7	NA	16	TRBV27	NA	CASSLSSGPSSYEQYF	TGTGCCAGCAGTTTATCGAGTGGGCCGAGCTCCTACGAGCAGTACTTC
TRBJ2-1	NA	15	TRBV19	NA	CASKKVGGISTEQFF	TGTGCCAGCAAGAAGGTGGGCGGGATTTCGACGGAGCAGTTCTTC
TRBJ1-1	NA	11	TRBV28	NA	CALRSNTEAFF	TGTGCCCTACGATCGAACACTGAAGCTTTCTTT
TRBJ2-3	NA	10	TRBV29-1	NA	CSAHTDTQYF	TGCAGCGCACACACAGATACGCAGTATTTT
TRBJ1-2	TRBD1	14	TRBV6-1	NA	CASSSRQGIEGYTF	TGTGCCAGCAGCTCCAGACAGGGGATTGAGGGCTACACCTTC
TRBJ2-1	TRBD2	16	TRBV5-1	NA	CASSPISAGGYNEQFF	TGCGCCAGCAGCCCGATTTCGGCGGGGGGTTACAATGAGCAGTTCTTC
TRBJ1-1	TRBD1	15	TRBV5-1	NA	CASSSQTGVASEAFF	TGCGCCAGCAGCTCGCAGACAGGGGTTGCCTCTGAAGCTTTCTTT
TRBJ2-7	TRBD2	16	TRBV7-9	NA	CASSLGTGTSGYEQYF	TGTGCCAGCAGCTTAGGAACCGGGACTAGCGGGTACGAGCAGTACTTC
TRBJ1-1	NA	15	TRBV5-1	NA	CASSLIRSGDTEAFF	TGCGCCAGCAGCTTGATAAGGTCGGGGGACACTGAAGCTTTCTTT
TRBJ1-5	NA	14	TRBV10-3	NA	CAISESRSNQPQHF	TGTGCCATCAGTGAATCCCGGAGCAATCAGCCCCAGCATTTT
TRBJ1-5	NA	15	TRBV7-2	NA	CASSLVSGLNQPQHF	TGTGCCAGCAGCTTAGTAAGTGGCCTTAATCAGCCCCAGCATTTT
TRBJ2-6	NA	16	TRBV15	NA	CATSKEGLGGANVLTF	TGTGCCACCAGCAAGGAGGGGCTAGGTGGGGCCAACGTCCTGACTTTC
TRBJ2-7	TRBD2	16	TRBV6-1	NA	CASSGFTSGKRYEQYF	TGTGCCAGCAGTGGGTTTACTAGCGGGAAGAGGTACGAGCAGTACTTC
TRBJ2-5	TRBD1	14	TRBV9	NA	CASSVTGIPETQYF	TGTGCCAGCAGCGTGACAGGGATACCGGAGACCCAGTACTTC
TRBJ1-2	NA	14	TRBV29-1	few	CSVAAGVIGYGYTF	TGCAGCGTTGCTGCCGGGGTTATAGGCTATGGCTACACCTTC
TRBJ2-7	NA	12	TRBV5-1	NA	CASSLERDEQYF	TGCGCCAGCAGCTTGGAGCGGGACGAGCAGTACTTC
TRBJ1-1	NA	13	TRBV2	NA	CASSEGANTEAFF	TGTGCCAGCAGTGAAGGGGCAAACACTGAAGCTTTCTTT
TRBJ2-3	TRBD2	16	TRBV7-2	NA	CASSQSSGIRTDTQYF	TGTGCCAGCAGCCAATCAAGCGGGATCCGCACAGATACGCAGTATTTT
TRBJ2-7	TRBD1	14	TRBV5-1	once	CASSLQGAGYEQYF	TGCGCCAGCAGCTTACAGGGGGCGGGCTACGAGCAGTACTTC
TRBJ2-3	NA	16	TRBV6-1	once	CASSDIVWGGTDTQYF	TGTGCCAGCAGTGATATAGTTTGGGGGGGCACAGATACGCAGTATTTT
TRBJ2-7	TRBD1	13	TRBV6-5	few	CASSQGQGYEQYF	TGTGCCAGCAGTCAGGGACAGGGGTACGAGCAGTACTTC
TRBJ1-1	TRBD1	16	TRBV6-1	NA	CASSDPGTGRYTEAFF	TGTGCCAGCAGTGACCCCGGGACAGGGCGTTACACTGAAGCTTTCTTT
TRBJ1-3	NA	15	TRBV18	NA	CASSSAGGSGNTIYF	TGTGCCAGCTCCTCCGCGGGGGGCTCTGGAAACACCATATATTTT
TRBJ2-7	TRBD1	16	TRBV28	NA	CASSSPGQGRLLEQYF	TGTGCCAGCAGTTCCCCCGGACAGGGCCGCCTCCTGGAGCAGTACTTC
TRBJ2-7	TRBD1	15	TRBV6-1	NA	CASSVGQGSSYEQYF	TGTGCCAGCAGTGTTGGACAGGGGAGCTCCTACGAGCAGTACTTC
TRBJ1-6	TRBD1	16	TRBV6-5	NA	CASSLTSGGANSPLHF	TGTGCCAGCAGTTTAACTTCAGGGGGAGCAAATTCACCCCTCCACTTT
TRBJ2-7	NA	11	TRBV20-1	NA	CSASNAGEQYF	TGCAGTGCTAGCAACGCCGGCGAGCAGTACTTC
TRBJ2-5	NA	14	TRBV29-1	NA	CSVGGLRGQETQYF	TGCAGCGTTGGAGGGCTTCGGGGGCAAGAGACCCAGTACTTC
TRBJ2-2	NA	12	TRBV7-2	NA	CATGRWTGELFF	TGTGCCACAGGGCGATGGACCGGGGAGCTGTTTTTT
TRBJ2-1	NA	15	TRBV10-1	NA	CASSPGASSYNEQFF	TGCGCCAGCAGTCCGGGAGCAAGCTCCTACAATGAGCAGTTCTTC
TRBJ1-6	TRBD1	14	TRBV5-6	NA	CASSSRDRNSPLHF	TGTGCCAGCAGCTCCCGGGACAGGAATTCACCCCTCCACTTT
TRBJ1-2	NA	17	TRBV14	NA	CASSQDAFRGWGNGYTF	TGTGCCAGCAGCCAAGATGCTTTCCGGGGATGGGGAAATGGCTACACCTTC
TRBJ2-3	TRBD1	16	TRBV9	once	CASSIGTAGRTDTQYF	TGTGCCAGCAGCATCGGGACAGCTGGACGCACAGATACGCAGTATTTT
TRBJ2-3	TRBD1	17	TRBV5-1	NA	CASRSDRGNENTDTQYF	TGCGCCAGCAGATCGGACAGGGGGAACGAGAACACAGATACGCAGTATTTT
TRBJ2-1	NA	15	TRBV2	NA	CASSARGNSYNEQFF	TGTGCCAGCAGCGCTAGAGGGAACTCCTACAATGAGCAGTTCTTC
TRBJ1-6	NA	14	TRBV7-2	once	CASSLQGSNSPLHF	TGTGCCAGCAGCTTACAGGGGTCAAATTCACCCCTCCACTTT
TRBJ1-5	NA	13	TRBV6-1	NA	CASSDRGYQPQHF	TGTGCCAGCAGTGACAGGGGCTATCAGCCCCAGCATTTT
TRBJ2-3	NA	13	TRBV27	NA	CASSFTFTDTQYF	TGTGCCAGCAGTTTCACTTTCACAGATACGCAGTATTTT
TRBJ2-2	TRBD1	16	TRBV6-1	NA	CASSVQTGHSTGELFF	TGTGCCAGCAGTGTGCAGACAGGGCACAGCACCGGGGAGCTGTTTTTT
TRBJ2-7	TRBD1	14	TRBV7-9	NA	CASSRDSKGYEQYF	TGTGCCAGCAGCCGGGACAGCAAAGGCTACGAGCAGTACTTC